This T cell receptor beta chain was sequenced during a study of blood T cell repertoires in COVID-19. The overall study: The United States, Italy and Spain supplied acute and convalescent COVID-19 samples.

Repertoires were generated with immunoSEQ multiplex PCR, while TCRdb's copy carries only in-frame clones and drops some. In the table there are about 440,000 clones, more than 85% of which are singletons. With 6 bases removed from V and 7 bases from J, the gap between germline ends came to 12 bases. The CDR3 contains 12 residues. Germline assignment: CDR1 MNHEY and CDR2 SVGAGI. The sequence was collected from a woman younger than 45 with acute or convalescent COVID-19. Sequenced input: peripheral blood. The V and J genes are TRBV6-5 and TRBJ1-2; tentative D call: TRBD1 (6 bases). The CDR3 protein is CASRRGASGYTF. As DNA, the CDR3 is TGTGCCAGCAGACGGGGGGCGTCTGGCTACACCTTC.